This TCR beta chain stems from a study of T cells in Graves' hyperthyroidism and ophthalmopathy. Findings and caveats of the study: Progression to ophthalmopathy was predicted a median of roughly 6.5 months early.

The hyperthyroidism was newly diagnosed and had lasted under 2 months; the patients were aged 18 to 65. PBMCs were collected from an approximately 9.3 ml volume of fresh peripheral blood. RNA transcripts were the template for amplifying TCR beta CDR3 regions. Using the HTBI primer set, a first-round RT-PCR was run on the TCR CDR3. TCRdb re-analysed the multiplex PCR reads in MiXCR, keeping a single row per CDR3 protein. Here the sample spans approximately 360,000 distinct CDR3 sequences, approximately 14% being singletons. About this clonotype: Its antigen is unknown.

V lost 5 bases, J lost 5 bases, and 21 bases lay in between. The germline V gene has CDR1 SEHNR and CDR2 FQNEAQ (reference sequence). This CDR3 has 16 residues. The sequence was collected from a woman aged 18-29 years with Graves' hyperthyroidism that later progressed to Graves' ophthalmopathy. Sequencing input: blood. The gene calls are TRBV7-9 and TRBJ1-2, with a weak D call TRBD1 (6 bases). The DNA for the CDR3 is TGTGCCAGCAGCCCTACTTCCAGGGGAGAGAAATATGGCTACACCTTC. This encodes CASSPTSRGEKYGYTF.